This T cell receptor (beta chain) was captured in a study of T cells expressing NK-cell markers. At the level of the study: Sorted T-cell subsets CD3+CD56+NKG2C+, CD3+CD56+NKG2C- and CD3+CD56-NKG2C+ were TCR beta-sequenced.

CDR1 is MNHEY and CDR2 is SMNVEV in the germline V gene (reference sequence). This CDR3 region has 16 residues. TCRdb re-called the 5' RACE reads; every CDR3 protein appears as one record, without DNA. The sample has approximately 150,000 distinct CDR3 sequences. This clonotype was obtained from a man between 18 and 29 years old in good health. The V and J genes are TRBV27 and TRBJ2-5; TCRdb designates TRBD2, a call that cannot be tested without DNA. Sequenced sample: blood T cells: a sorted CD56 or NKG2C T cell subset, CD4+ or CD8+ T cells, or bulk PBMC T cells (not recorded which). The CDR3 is CASGPFTSGFQETQYF.